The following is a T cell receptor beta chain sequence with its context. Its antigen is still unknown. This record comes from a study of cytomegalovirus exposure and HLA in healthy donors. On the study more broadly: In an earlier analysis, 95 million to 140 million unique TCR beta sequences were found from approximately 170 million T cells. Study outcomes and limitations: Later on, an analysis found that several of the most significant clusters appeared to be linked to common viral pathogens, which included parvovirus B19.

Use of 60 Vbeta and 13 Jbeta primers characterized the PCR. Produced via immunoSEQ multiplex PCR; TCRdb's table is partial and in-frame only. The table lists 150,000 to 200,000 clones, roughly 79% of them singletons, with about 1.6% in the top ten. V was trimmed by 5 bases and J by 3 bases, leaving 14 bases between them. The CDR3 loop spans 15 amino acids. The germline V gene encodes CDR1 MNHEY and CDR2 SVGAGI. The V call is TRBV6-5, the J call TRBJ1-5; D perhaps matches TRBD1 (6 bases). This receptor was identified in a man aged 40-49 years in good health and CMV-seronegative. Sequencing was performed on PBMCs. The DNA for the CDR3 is TGTGCCAGCAGTCGTAACAGGGTAGCCAATCAGCCCCAGCATTTT. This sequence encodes CASSRNRVANQPQHF.